This T cell receptor beta chain came from a study of post-analysis software for immune sequencing data. Study-wide results and limits: TRBV segments more frequent in patients than in controls numbered five and included TRBV5-6, TRBV5-1 and TRBV20-1.

Note on this clonotype: No antigen is known for it.

Unique molecular identifiers tagged the TCR beta cDNA libraries. It was from about 0.94 to 9.7 million T cells that some 500,000 cDNA molecules came. A single record per CDR3 protein comes from TCRdb applying MiXCR to the PCR reads. This sample yields 650,000 to 900,000 distinct CDR3 sequences, of which around 46% are seen a single time; around 4.7% belongs to the top ten. CDR1 SGHRS and CDR2 YFSETQ come from the germline V gene. V dropped 3 bases and J dropped 9; count of bases not matched to a gene: 14. This CDR3 has 18 residues. The material sequenced was blood. The sequence was collected from a girl between 5 and 17 years old with multiple sclerosis. This chain uses TRBV5-1 with TRBJ2-1; 14 positions match TRBD2. The CDR3 DNA is TGCGCCAGCAGCTCGACACCGACGACTAGCGGGAGGGCCGTTGAGCAGTTCTTC. Its translation is CASSSTPTTSGRAVEQFF.